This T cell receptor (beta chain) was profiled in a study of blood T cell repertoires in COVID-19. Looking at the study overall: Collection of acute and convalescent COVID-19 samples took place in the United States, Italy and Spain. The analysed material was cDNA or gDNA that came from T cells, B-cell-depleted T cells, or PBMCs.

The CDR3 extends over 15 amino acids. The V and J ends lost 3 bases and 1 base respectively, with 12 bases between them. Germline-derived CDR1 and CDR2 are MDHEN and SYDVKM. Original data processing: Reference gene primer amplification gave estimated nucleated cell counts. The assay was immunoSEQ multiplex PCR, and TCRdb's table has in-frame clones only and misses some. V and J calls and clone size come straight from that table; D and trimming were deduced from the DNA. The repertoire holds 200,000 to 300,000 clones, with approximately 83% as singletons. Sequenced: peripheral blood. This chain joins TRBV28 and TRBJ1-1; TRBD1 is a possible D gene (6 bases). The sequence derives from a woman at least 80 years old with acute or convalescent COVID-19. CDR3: CASSFLGGENTEAFF. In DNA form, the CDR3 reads TGTGCCAGCAGTTTCCTAGGGGGAGAGAACACTGAAGCTTTCTTT.